A single T cell receptor (beta chain) is shown here with its context. Its target is unknown. TCRdb analysed the 5' RACE reads with MiXCR anew, one entry per CDR3 protein. The sample yields 400,000 to 500,000 distinct CDR3 sequences, roughly 13% seen once. This record belongs to a study of identical twins. Study outcomes and limitations: Out-of-frame sharing of TCR alpha in monozygotic twins was underestimated by models. There were fewer insertions in abundant cord blood beta clonotypes, but memory repertoires showed no such pattern.

The V gene lost 0 bases and the J gene lost 7 bases, with 10 bases spanning the gap. CDR1 is GTSNPN and CDR2 is SVGIG in the germline V gene (reference sequence). CDR3 length equals 13 residues. Another study also made use of these data, one on yellow fever vaccine responses in identical twins.

The chain is built from TRBV30 and TRBJ1-5; maybe TRBD1 (6 bases). This TCR was recovered from a woman aged 18-29 years in good health. The sequencing input was CD4+ T cells sorted from blood. Written as DNA, the CDR3 is TGTGCCTGGAGTGTACAGGGCGGACAGCCCCAGCATTTT. Protein sequence: CAWSVQGGQPQHF.